These 27 T cell receptor beta chains came from one sample sequenced in a study of cytomegalovirus exposure and HLA in healthy donors. 60 Vbeta and 13 Jbeta primers were used in PCR. Measured with immunoSEQ multiplex PCR; TCRdb has only the in-frame clones, and not every one. The top ten hold roughly 5.5% of the sample, which has under 250,000 clones, roughly 80% seen once. Sequenced input: PBMCs. The receptor source for this set is a man aged 40-49 years in good health and CMV-seropositive.

V usage is TRBV5-4 and J usage is TRBJ2-7; 9 bases line up with TRBD1. Germline V lookup: CDR1 SGHNT, CDR2 YYREEE (reference sequence). The CDR3 loop spans 14 amino acids. V shed 4 bases, J shed 1 base, and the junction held 3 bases outside the gene matches. CDR3: CASSVGQGSYEQYV. CDR3 nucleotide sequence: TGTGCCAGCAGCGTGGGACAGGGATCCTACGAGCAGTACGTC.

The chain recombines TRBV30 with TRBJ1-2, with TRBD1 as a possible D gene (6 bases). The V end was cut by 1 base, the J end by 8 bases, with 14 bases between. The germline V gene encodes CDR1 GTSNPN and CDR2 SVGIG (reference sequence). This CDR3 comprises 13 residues. This CDR3 reads CAWSEGVSAGYTF. The CDR3, as DNA: TGTGCCTGGAGTGAGGGGGTTTCGGCGGGCTACACCTTC.

The chain employs TRBV23-1 and TRBJ2-7, with D maybe TRBD1 (6 bases). TRBV23-1 belongs to the ORF category, with a function that is uncertain. V lost 3 bases and J lost 0, with 12 bases in between. CDR3 length: 15 amino acids. CDR3 loop: CASSQVGAPSYEQYF. CDR3 bases: TGCGCCAGCAGTCAGGTGGGGGCCCCCTCCTACGAGCAGTACTTC.

The rearrangement joins TRBV6-5 to TRBJ2-5, with no clear D. V was clipped by 1 base and J by 2 bases, with 8 bases between them. Germline lookup yields CDR1 MNHEY and CDR2 SVGAGI. CDR3 length: 14 amino acids. The CDR3 spells CASSYLAAQETQYF. In DNA, the CDR3 is TGTGCCAGCAGTTACTTAGCAGCTCAAGAGACCCAGTACTTC.

The chain carries TRBV30 and TRBJ1-2; D call uncertain. Trimming cost V 0 bases and J 0 bases, with 14 bases left between them. The germline V gene encodes CDR1 GTSNPN and CDR2 SVGIG (reference sequence). The CDR3 has 16 amino acids. The CDR3 coding sequence is TGTGCCTGGAGTGTATTTCCGGGGAAGTCTAACTATGGCTACACCTTC. This gives the protein CAWSVFPGKSNYGYTF.

This sequence joins TRBV27 and TRBJ2-1; 11 positions match TRBD1. Germline V gene lookup returns CDR1 MNHEY and CDR2 SMNVEV (reference sequence). The CDR3 consists of 15 residues. Trimming cost V 5 bases and J 2 bases; bases outside gene matches: 2. As DNA, the CDR3 is TGTGCCAGCAGTATGGACAGGGGGCCCTACAATGAGCAGTTCTTC. Residues: CASSMDRGPYNEQFF.

The V and J genes are TRBV30 and TRBJ1-5; possibly TRBD1 for D (5 bases). Germline V gives CDR1 GTSNPN, CDR2 SVGIG (reference sequence). This CDR3 is built from 14 residues. V was trimmed by 1 base and J by 6 bases, leaving 13 bases between them. The CDR3 coding sequence is TGTGCCTGGAGTGGCCGGGGGGACGGTCAGCCCCAGCATTTT. This encodes CAWSGRGDGQPQHF.

The chain has TRBV15 and TRBJ2-5; D may be TRBD1 (6 bases). CDR3 length: 13 residues. Trimming took off 8 bases at V and 2 bases at J, with 12 bases between the two ends. CDR1 LNHNV and CDR2 YYDKDF come from the germline V gene (reference sequence). The CDR3 nucleotides are TGTGCCACCGCCGGGACACGTCAAGAGACCCAGTACTTC. Encoded protein: CATAGTRQETQYF.

The V call is TRBV7-3, the J call TRBJ2-3; 9 positions agree with TRBD2. The trim removed 1 base at V and 5 bases at J, leaving 13 bases unmatched. Germline CDR1 and CDR2: SGHTA and FQGTGA. This CDR3 has 18 residues. CDR3 loop: CASSLNPSRLAAIDTQYF. CDR3 coding DNA: TGTGCCAGCAGCTTAAACCCCTCTAGACTAGCGGCTATAGATACGCAGTATTTT.

This sequence joins TRBV6-1 and TRBJ2-1; 8 bases match TRBD2. From germline, CDR1 is MNHNS and CDR2 SASEGT. V lost 10 bases to trimming and J lost 9 bases; unmatched junction nucleotides: 11. The length of the CDR3 is 13 residues. CDR3 sequence reads: CATNLAGVIEQFF. The CDR3 nucleotides are TGTGCCACCAATCTAGCGGGTGTCATTGAGCAGTTCTTC.

The chain recombines TRBV19 with TRBJ2-1, with 7 bases fitting TRBD1. CDR3 size: 12 residues. Unmatched junction bases numbered 2, after V lost 8 bases and J lost 4 bases. In germline, CDR1 is LNHDA, CDR2 SQIVND (reference sequence). The CDR3 region is CASGGQYNEQFF. Here the CDR3 DNA reads TGTGCCAGTGGGGGACAGTACAATGAGCAGTTCTTC. Together with reference TRBV19 and TRBJ2-1, the CDR3 gives the full variable domain: DGGITQSPKYLFRKEGQNVTLSCEQNLNHDAMYWYRQDPGQGLRLIYYSQIVNDFQKGDIAEGYSVSREKKESFPLTVTSAQKNPTAFYLCASGGQYNEQFFGPGTRLTVL.

This clone occurred a few times. J is TRBJ2-1 and V is TRBV5-1, with D possibly being TRBD1 (8 bases). Germline-derived CDR1 and CDR2 are SGHRS and YFSETQ. Trimming removed 1 base from V and 7 bases from J, with 24 bases in between. This CDR3 is 18 amino acids long. For the CDR3, the DNA is TGCGCCAGCAGCTTGAAGTGGAGGACAGGGAGGGTGGGGAATGAGCAGTTCTTC. Its translation: CASSLKWRTGRVGNEQFF.

This clone was observed once. The chain carries TRBV10-1 and TRBJ2-2; 10 bases agree with TRBD1. Trimming removed 2 bases from V and 6 bases from J; junction bases left unmatched: 3. CDR1 is WNHNN, CDR2 SYGVQD, per germline (reference sequence). The CDR3 runs 15 residues. The CDR3 loop is CASSEGQGVPGELFF. The CDR3 region has the DNA TGCGCCAGCAGTGAGGGACAGGGGGTCCCCGGGGAGCTGTTTTTT.

This chain links TRBV19 with TRBJ2-2, with D possibly matching TRBD2 (6 bases). Germline V gene data show CDR1 as LNHDA and CDR2 as SQIVND (reference sequence). The CDR3 extends over 15 amino acids. The V and J ends lost 3 bases and 6 bases respectively, with 14 bases between them. For the CDR3, the DNA is TGTGCCAGTAGTATTCGGGGGACGGGAGCCGGGGAGCTGTTTTTT. Translating gives CASSIRGTGAGELFF. Combining the CDR3 with reference TRBV19 and TRBJ2-2 gives the whole variable domain DGGITQSPKYLFRKEGQNVTLSCEQNLNHDAMYWYRQDPGQGLRLIYYSQIVNDFQKGDIAEGYSVSREKKESFPLTVTSAQKNPTAFYLCASSIRGTGAGELFFGEGSRLTVL.

The chain links TRBV11-3 to TRBJ2-5, with D unclear. In germline, CDR1 is SGHNT, CDR2 YENEEA. V was trimmed by 3 bases and J by 5 bases, leaving 13 bases between them. The CDR3 is 14 amino acids. DNA of the CDR3: TGTGCCAGCAGCTTTAGAGGCTCCACGGAGACCCAGTACTTC. Amino acid sequence: CASSFRGSTETQYF.

The chain carries TRBV25-1 and TRBJ1-5, with 9 nucleotides matching TRBD1. J lost 3 bases, V lost 5 bases, and 8 bases had no gene match. Germline CDR1 and CDR2: MGHDK and SYGVNS. The CDR3 has 16 residues. The CDR3 protein is CASSRDRAGVNQPQHF. The DNA for the CDR3 is TGTGCCAGCAGTCGGGACAGGGCCGGGGTCAATCAGCCCCAGCATTTT. The full variable domain, with the rest looked up from reference TRBV25-1 and TRBJ1-5, is EADIYQTPRYLVIGTGKKITLECSQTMGHDKMYWYQQDPGMELHLIHYSYGVNSTEKGDLSSESTVSRIRTEHFPLTLESARPSHTSQYLCASSRDRAGVNQPQHFGDGTRLSIL.

This chain joins TRBV9 and TRBJ1-2; D may be TRBD1 (5 bases). CDR1 and CDR2 from the germline V gene are SGDLS and YYNGEE. This CDR3 is built from 16 residues. Trimming left V 0 bases short and J 3 bases short, with 15 bases between. CDR3 coding DNA: TGTGCCAGCAGCGTAGCGAAGGGGATTGGCGACTATGGCTACACCTTC. Amino acid sequence: CASSVAKGIGDYGYTF.

The rearrangement uses TRBV30 and TRBJ1-5; D is unresolved. With 1 base removed from V and 0 bases from J, the gap between germline ends came to 10 bases. Germline assignment: CDR1 GTSNPN and CDR2 SVGIG (reference sequence). This CDR3 comprises 15 residues. CDR3 nucleotides: TGTGCCTGGAGTGGGCAGCGGTATAGCAATCAGCCCCAGCATTTT. Protein product: CAWSGQRYSNQPQHF.

CDR3 loop: CASSQDLPARRTDTQYF. The CDR3 DNA follows: TGCGCCAGCAGCCAAGATCTCCCAGCTAGGAGGACAGATACGCAGTATTTT. The chain combines TRBV4-1 with TRBJ2-3; maybe TRBD2 (5 bases). The CDR3 spans 17 residues. Germline values: CDR1 MGHRA, CDR2 YSYEKL. Trimming shortened V by 0 bases and J by 3 bases, and 16 bases separated the two germline ends.

The V gene is TRBV5-4, the J gene TRBJ1-1; 7 bases are a match to TRBD1. The CDR3 extends over 18 amino acids. Germline trimming cut 0 bases from V and 5 bases from J; bases unmatched to any gene: 16. Germline lookup yields CDR1 SGHNT and CDR2 YYREEE (reference sequence). The CDR3 nucleotides are TGTGCCAGCAGCTTGGGAGGGACAGCGAGGATGGGGGCAACTGAAGCTTTCTTT. This encodes CASSLGGTARMGATEAFF.

The chain recombines TRBV29-1 with TRBJ1-1; no definite D call. Looked up from germline, CDR1 is SQVTM and CDR2 is ANQGSEA. V lost 5 bases to trimming and J lost 6 bases, with 10 bases between them. The CDR3 is made up of 11 amino acids. DNA of the CDR3: TGCAGCGTTTCCCTCACAGCTGAAGCTTTCTTT. Protein product: CSVSLTAEAFF.

V and J are TRBV11-2 and TRBJ1-1, with 7 bases lining up with TRBD1. The CDR3 has 15 residues. Germline CDR1 reads SGHAT; CDR2 reads FQNNGV. Trimming cost V 5 bases and J 0 bases; bases outside gene matches: 6. The CDR3 loop reads CASSLTGTVNTEAFF. CDR3 nucleotide sequence: TGTGCCAGCAGCCTCACCGGGACAGTGAACACTGAAGCTTTCTTT. Together with reference TRBV11-2 and TRBJ1-1, the CDR3 gives the full variable domain: EAGVAQSPRYKIIEKRQSVAFWCNPISGHATLYWYQQILGQGPKLLIQFQNNGVVDDSQLPKDRFSAERLKGVDSTLKIQPAKLEDSAVYLCASSLTGTVNTEAFFGQGTRLTVV.

This chain joins TRBV7-2 and TRBJ2-7, with D possibly being TRBD2 (5 bases). Between the trimmed V and J ends, which lost 2 bases and 0 bases, there was a span of 14 bases. This CDR3 is 16 amino acids long. The germline V gene encodes CDR1 SGHTA and CDR2 FQGNSA. The CDR3, as DNA: TGTGCCAGCAGCTTAATGGGGAGCGGCAGCTCCTACGAGCAGTACTTC. It specifies CASSLMGSGSSYEQYF.

The chain combines TRBV29-1 with TRBJ2-3; D is perhaps TRBD1 (7 bases). V was shortened by 4 bases and J by 0 bases, with 14 bases between the two germline ends. Germline V CDR1 and CDR2: SQVTM, ANQGSEA. This CDR3 has 15 residues. CDR3 residues: CSVVEGAHSTDTQYF. The CDR3, as DNA: TGCAGCGTTGTGGAGGGGGCGCACAGCACAGATACGCAGTATTTT.

J is TRBJ2-7 and V is TRBV15; a weak D match, TRBD2 (6 bases). Germline V lookup: CDR1 LNHNV, CDR2 YYDKDF (reference sequence). The germline V and J ends were trimmed by 0 bases and 3 bases, with 15 bases remaining between them. This CDR3 is built from 16 residues. In nucleotides, the CDR3 is TGTGCCACCAGCAGAGATCGGTCTAGCGCTAACTACGAGCAGTACGTC. Protein sequence: CATSRDRSSANYEQYV.

The CDR3 region has the DNA TGTGCCAGCAGCTTGGACAGGCGAACCGGGGAGCTGTTTTTT. It yields the protein CASSLDRRTGELFF. The chain couples TRBV5-4 to TRBJ2-2; D might be TRBD1 (5 bases). Per germline, CDR1 SGHNT and CDR2 YYREEE (reference sequence). V was trimmed by 0 bases and J by 5 bases, leaving 8 bases between them. The CDR3 sequence is 14 residues long.

This chain uses TRBV6-1 with TRBJ1-2; 11 nucleotides line up with TRBD1. J lost 7 bases, V lost 2 bases, and 3 bases had no gene match. The CDR3 sequence is 14 residues long. Germline V lookup: CDR1 MNHNS, CDR2 SASEGT. The CDR3 region is CASSEPGTGGGYTF. CDR3 coding DNA: TGTGCCAGCAGTGAACCGGGGACAGGGGGTGGCTACACCTTC.